A selection of T cell receptor beta chains follows, all from one sample in a study of T cells in Graves' hyperthyroidism and ophthalmopathy. TCRdb reanalysed the multiplex PCR reads using MiXCR and keeps one entry per CDR3 protein. The table lists about 570,000 distinct CDR3 sequences, about 43% of them singletons. The sequencing input was peripheral blood or thyroid tissue (not recorded which). These receptor sequences come from an adult woman with Graves' disease, either hyperthyroidism or ophthalmopathy (not recorded which). Each CDR3 is given with its conserved first and last residue. A D gene is named only where the DNA matches it firmly. Only some rows state a clone size, as once, few, many or a class for expanded clones.

>TRBV7-2|TRBD1|TRBJ1-1|NA
TGTGCCAGCAGCCGGGGGACAGAGGGGTCGAACACTGAAGCTTTCTTT
CASSRGTEGSNTEAFF
>TRBV20-1|NA|TRBJ2-2|many
TGCAGTGCTAGAGACGAACACCATACAGGGACCTTGGAGAGCACCGGGGAGCTGTTTTTT
CSARDEHHTGTLESTGELFF
>TRBV7-9|NA|TRBJ2-6|NA
TGTGCCGGGGACTACGTCCTGACTTTC
CAGDYVLTF
>TRBV6-6|NA|TRBJ1-2|many
TGTGCCAGCACTTTCGGACCGTTATATGGCTACACCTTC
CASTFGPLYGYTF
>TRBV6-1|TRBD1|TRBJ2-7|many
TGTGCCAGCAGTTCGACAGGGGTCAGATACGAGCAGTACTTC
CASSSTGVRYEQYF
>TRBV28|NA|TRBJ1-4|few
TGTGCCAGCAGTTTAGGGGGGGTAGCTAATGAAAAACTGTTTTTT
CASSLGGVANEKLFF
>TRBV10-3|NA|TRBJ1-2|NA
TGTGCCATCAGTGTGGGTACTAACTATGGCTACACCTTC
CAISVGTNYGYTF
>TRBV20-1|TRBD2|TRBJ2-2|NA
TGCAGTGCTAGTGTGGTAGCGGGAGGCTCCGGGGAGCTGTTTTTT
CSASVVAGGSGELFF
>TRBV19|TRBD1|TRBJ1-1|NA
TGTGCCAGTACCCAATCGGGACAGGGAAACACTGAAGCTTTCTTT
CASTQSGQGNTEAFF
>TRBV12-3/TRBV12-4|TRBD1|TRBJ2-7|NA
TGTGCCAGCAGTTTACAGGGGGTGAACTACGAGCAGTACTTC
CASSLQGVNYEQYF
>TRBV2|TRBD1|TRBJ2-7|NA
TGTGCCAGTGGATCCCCATACAGGGGCGAGCAGTACTTC
CASGSPYRGEQYF
>TRBV12-3/TRBV12-4|NA|TRBJ1-1|many
TGTGCCAGCACCCTGGGGCAGTTCACTGAAGCTTTCTTT
CASTLGQFTEAFF
>TRBV7-3|NA|TRBJ1-1|NA
TGTGCCAGCAGCCCTAGGGGTATGGACACCGGGGCTTTCTTT
CASSPRGMDTGAFF
>TRBV19|NA|TRBJ2-2|NA
TGTGCCAGTACCCCTACAGGTTACACCGGGGAGCTGTTTTTT
CASTPTGYTGELFF
>TRBV20-1|TRBD1|TRBJ1-5|NA
TGCAGTGCTAGATCGTTGGGACAGGGAAGCTTATCGAATCAGCCCCAGCATTTT
CSARSLGQGSLSNQPQHF
>TRBV7-2|NA|TRBJ1-2|many
TGTGCCAGCAGCCCGGACCCAAGTGGGGGAGGCTATGGCTACACCTTC
CASSPDPSGGGYGYTF
>TRBV20-1|TRBD2|TRBJ2-7|many
TGCAGTGCTGCACCGGGACTAGCCTACGAGCAGTACTTC
CSAAPGLAYEQYF
>TRBV25-1|NA|TRBJ2-5|NA
TGTGCCAGCAGCGCAAGTGTTCGAAACCCAGAGACCCAGTACTTC
CASSASVRNPETQYF
>TRBV20-1|TRBD1|TRBJ1-6|NA
TGCAGTGCTAGAGTGACAGGGCAGGGCCACTTT
CSARVTGQGHF
>TRBV11-2|NA|TRBJ2-5|many
TGTGCCAGCAGCTTAGACCCAGCAGGGACCCAGTACTTC
CASSLDPAGTQYF
>TRBV29-1|NA|TRBJ2-5|NA
TGCAGCTTTCCGTTGGGGAGCCAAGAGACCCAGTACTTC
CSFPLGSQETQYF
>TRBV12-3/TRBV12-4|TRBD1|TRBJ2-2|NA
TGTGCCAGCAGTTCCCCCCGGGACAGGGCTACCACCGGGGAGCTGTTTTTT
CASSSPRDRATTGELFF
>TRBV15|TRBD1|TRBJ1-2|few
TGTGCCAGCAGCAGACAGGGTGGCTACACCTTC
CASSRQGGYTF
>TRBV10-3|NA|TRBJ1-4|NA
TGTGCCATCAGTGGGCAGGGGCCTAATGAAAAACTGTTTTTT
CAISGQGPNEKLFF
>TRBV15|NA|TRBJ1-2|few
TGTGCCACCAGAGTCGGAGCTAACTATGGCTACACCTTC
CATRVGANYGYTF
>TRBV7-9|NA|TRBJ1-1|many
TGTGCCAGCAGCTTAGGGCCCGGGGGTGTAGACACTGAAGCTTTCTTT
CASSLGPGGVDTEAFF
>TRBV6-5|NA|TRBJ2-7|many
TGTGCCAGCAGTCCACTCCGACGTCACGAGCAGTACTTC
CASSPLRRHEQYF
>TRBV19|TRBD1|TRBJ1-2|NA
TGTGCCAGTAGTGACAGGGACACAAAGGACTACTATGGCTACACCTTC
CASSDRDTKDYYGYTF
>TRBV20-1|NA|TRBJ2-5|NA
TGCAGTGCACAGCCCGCATGGCGGGAGACCCAGTACTTC
CSAQPAWRETQYF
>TRBV5-1|NA|TRBJ2-7|many
TGCGCCAGCAGCTTGGAGGGAACTAACGACGAGCAGTACTTC
CASSLEGTNDEQYF
>TRBV29-1|NA|TRBJ2-5|NA
TGCAGCTTGGAGGGGGAAGAGACCCAGTACTTC
CSLEGEETQYF
>TRBV5-1|TRBD1|TRBJ2-2|once
TGCGCCAGCAGCTTGGTCCGGACAGGAAACACCGGGGAGCTGTTTTTT
CASSLVRTGNTGELFF
>TRBV7-6|NA|TRBJ1-2|many
TGTGCCAGCAGCGGGTTTCAGGGGAGCTATGGCTACACCTTC
CASSGFQGSYGYTF
>TRBV5-1|NA|TRBJ1-1|NA
TGCGCCAGCAGCGGGGAGGACTCTGAAGCTTTCTTT
CASSGEDSEAFF
>TRBV11-2|NA|TRBJ1-6|many
TGTGCCAGCAGCTTAGATCCGGGGGGAAGGCCACCCCTCCACTTT
CASSLDPGGRPPLHF
>TRBV9|NA|TRBJ2-7|many
TGTGCCAGCAGCGTTTCCCAGGGCCCCTACGAGCAGTACTTC
CASSVSQGPYEQYF
>TRBV20-1|NA|TRBJ2-7|many
TGCAGCGCTTCTGGAAGGGGGTACGAGCAGTACTTC
CSASGRGYEQYF
>TRBV7-2|NA|TRBJ1-2|NA
TGTGCCAGCAGCCTCGACAGGCTCCTTAGCTATGGCTACACCTTC
CASSLDRLLSYGYTF
>TRBV19|NA|TRBJ2-5|many
TGTGCCAGTAGTATCACCATCCAAGAGACCCAGTACTTC
CASSITIQETQYF
>TRBV7-2|NA|TRBJ1-6|NA
TGTGCCAGCAGCCCGATGGCTCATAATTCACCCCTCCACTTT
CASSPMAHNSPLHF
>TRBV29-1|NA|TRBJ1-3|NA
TGCAGCTTGGACGGGAGCTCTGGAAACACCATATATTTT
CSLDGSSGNTIYF
>TRBV10-3|NA|TRBJ1-2|many
TGTGCCATCAGGGACAGACTTAGAGCTAACTATGGCTACACCTTC
CAIRDRLRANYGYTF
>TRBV29-1|NA|TRBJ2-5|many
TGCAGCGCCCTCGAGATACAAGAGACCCAGTACTTC
CSALEIQETQYF
>TRBV7-9|NA|TRBJ1-5|many
TGTGCCAGCAGCTTAGGGCCGGACAGTGATCAGCCCCAGCATTTT
CASSLGPDSDQPQHF
>TRBV5-1|NA|TRBJ2-7|many
TGCGCCAGCAGCTTGGGGGTAGTTGAAGCCTACGAGCAGTACTTC
CASSLGVVEAYEQYF
>TRBV6-5|TRBD1|TRBJ2-7|few
TGTGCCAGCAGTACAGGGGCTCCCCCCCCCACCTACGAGCAGTACTTC
CASSTGAPPPTYEQYF
>TRBV3-1|NA|TRBJ2-7|few
TGTGCCAGCAATGGCGGAGCCTACGAGCAGTACTTC
CASNGGAYEQYF
>TRBV20-1|NA|TRBJ1-4|few
TGCAGTGCTATCCAGACAGGAGTAGGTGAAAAACTGTTTTTT
CSAIQTGVGEKLFF
>TRBV7-2|NA|TRBJ2-2|NA
TGTGCCAGCAGCCTTACAGGGGGCGGGAGGACCGGGGAGCTGTTTTTT
CASSLTGGGRTGELFF
>TRBV7-3|TRBD2|TRBJ2-7|NA
TGTGCCAGCAGCGCACTAGCGGGAGTCCACACCGGGGAGCAGTACTTC
CASSALAGVHTGEQYF
>TRBV2|TRBD1|TRBJ1-4|NA
TGTGCCAGCAGCCAACAATTGGGACAGGGGCCTTACACTGAAAAACTGTTTTTT
CASSQQLGQGPYTEKLFF
>TRBV7-9|NA|TRBJ2-2|NA
TGTGCCAGCAGCTCACAGGAGGGCAGGGTCACCGGGGAGCTGTTTTTT
CASSSQEGRVTGELFF
>TRBV7-3|NA|TRBJ2-6|many
TGTGCCAGCAGCCCCGAGGGGGCCAACGTCCTGACTTTC
CASSPEGANVLTF
>TRBV7-9|NA|TRBJ1-3|many
TGTGCCAGCAGCTACTCTCCGGGACACTCTGGAAACACCATATATTTT
CASSYSPGHSGNTIYF
>TRBV20-1|TRBD2|TRBJ2-5|NA
TGCAGTGCTATTTCCGGGGGGGAGACCCAGTACTTC
CSAISGGETQYF
>TRBV20-1|NA|TRBJ2-7|many
TGCAGTGCTAGAGGGGACGAGCAGTACTTC
CSARGDEQYF
>TRBV7-2|NA|TRBJ1-2|few
TGTGCCAGCAGCCAAAACGGGGGCTACACCTTC
CASSQNGGYTF